This T cell receptor beta chain was captured in a study of blood T cells in healthy people across ages. A second PCR, run for roughly 7 to 12 cycles, used a sample-barcoded 5' primer plus a J-beta primer mix. Every cDNA molecule bore a tag from a template-switch adaptor containing 12 random nucleotides. Each CDR3 protein gets one entry after TCRdb re-called the 5' RACE reads with MiXCR. The profile shows around 800,000 distinct CDR3 sequences, around 45% of them singletons. Per individual sample, total RNA of at least 5 micrograms was extracted. A note on this clonotype: Antigen unknown. Relative to the germline gene, one junction end is altered; a read error may explain this.

Whole-study results and caveats: A greater number of naive CD4+ cells and higher diversity distinguished long-lived donors from aged donors. Across samples, TCR beta diversity tracked strongly with naive T cell percentage.

The CDR3 length is 14 residues. CDR1 and CDR2 from the germline V gene are SNHLY and FYNNEI. The chain carries TRBV2 and TRBJ1-5; 8 bases align to TRBD1. Source material: blood. This sequence was found in a man at least 80 years old in good health. The DNA for the CDR3 is TGTGCCAACAGTCCGGCAGGGGGCTTACAGCCCCAGCATTTT. It is translated as CANSPAGGLQPQHF.